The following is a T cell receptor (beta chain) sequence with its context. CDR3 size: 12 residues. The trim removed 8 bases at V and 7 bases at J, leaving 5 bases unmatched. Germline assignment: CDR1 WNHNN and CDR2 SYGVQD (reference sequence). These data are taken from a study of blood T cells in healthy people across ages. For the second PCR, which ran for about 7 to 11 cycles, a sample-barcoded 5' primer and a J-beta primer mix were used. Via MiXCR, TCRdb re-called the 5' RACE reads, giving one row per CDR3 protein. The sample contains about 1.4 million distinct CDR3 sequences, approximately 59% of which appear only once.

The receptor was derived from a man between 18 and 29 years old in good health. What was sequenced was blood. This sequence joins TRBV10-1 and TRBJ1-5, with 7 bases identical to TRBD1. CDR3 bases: TGCGCCAGCGAGGAGGGGGCGCAGCCCCAGCATTTT. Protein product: CASEEGAQPQHF.